The sequence of this T cell receptor beta chain was determined in a study of OX40 agonist ivuxolimab in advanced cancers. Across the whole study: As their treatment, patients were administered ivuxolimab, an agonistic anti-OX40 (CD134) antibody. The patients received ivuxolimab by intravenous route every 2 weeks at 0.01 to 10 mg/kg. Study-wide results and caveats: On average, a greater number of expanded clones characterised CD8+ T cells relative to CD4+. Some nonresponders also had low normalized T-cell clonal expansion.

This clone came up once. Its specificity is unknown. V dropped 7 bases and J dropped 5 bases, with 17 bases sitting between them. This CDR3 has 14 residues. Germline assignment: CDR1 MNHEY and CDR2 SVGAGI. Here immunoSEQ multiplex PCR was the method, and the copy in TCRdb shows in-frame clones only, minus some. Found here are 75,000 to 100,000 clones, about 92% of them singletons; the top ten hold around 3.5%. The TCR sequence derives from an adult with an advanced solid tumor such as melanoma, head and neck, liver or kidney cancer. The sequencing here drew on CD4+ or CD8+ T cells sorted from blood, taken in a trial of the OX40 agonist ivuxolimab. The chain joins TRBV6-5 to TRBJ2-5; D is perhaps TRBD2 (7 bases). DNA for the CDR3: TGTGCCAGCACATCCGAGGGGGGGTGGGAGACCCAGTACTTC. It translates to CASTSEGGWETQYF.